This T cell receptor beta chain is from a study of cytomegalovirus exposure and HLA in healthy donors. Use of 60 Vbeta and 13 Jbeta primers characterized the PCR. This table comes from immunoSEQ multiplex PCR, and its TCRdb copy is limited to in-frame clones, with some not included. The table has approximately 300,000 clones, approximately 84% seen once. The CDR3 consists of 14 residues. Trimming pared 1 base from V and 3 bases from J, leaving 8 bases between. Per germline, CDR1 SGHTS and CDR2 YDEGEE. Overall study findings and caveats: Compared with the roughly 670-donor mean, an Asian-associated ancestry cluster reportedly had fewer N-insertions, according to a later analysis.

With regard to this clone: Antigen unknown.

This TCR was sampled from a woman aged 40-49 years in good health and CMV-seropositive. This sequence joins TRBV5-8 and TRBJ1-5; a weak D match, TRBD1 (5 bases). Sequenced input: PBMCs. The CDR3 is CASSLRTFNQPQHF. CDR3 nucleotide sequence: TGTGCCAGCAGCTTGCGGACATTCAATCAGCCCCAGCATTTT.